The next 11 T cell receptor beta chains were all read from a single sample in a study of blood T cell repertoires in COVID-19. Method: immunoSEQ multiplex PCR; TCRdb's copy keeps in-frame clones and lacks some. The table lists fewer than 250,000 clones, around 82% of them singletons. The sample comprised PBMCs or T cells enriched from blood (not recorded which). The receptors stem from a middle-aged woman who had been exposed to COVID-19.

Remarks on this clone: Its ends do not fully match the called genes, so a read error is possible. The chain links TRBV11-2 to TRBJ2-1; D remains ambiguous. Germline V gene lookup returns CDR1 SGHAT and CDR2 FQNNGV. The CDR3 is made up of 16 amino acids. CDR3 sequence: CASSLDGTSWSNEQFF. In nucleotides, the CDR3 is TGTGCCAGCAGCCTAGACGGCACATCGTGGAGCAATGAGCAGTTCTTC.

The rearrangement links TRBV6-6 to TRBJ2-5, with 9 positions matching TRBD2. V was pared by 2 bases and J by 4 bases, with 5 bases of the junction left unmatched. Germline CDR1 MNHNY, CDR2 SVGAGI (reference sequence). The CDR3 contains 15 residues. CDR3 in amino acids: CASSYPPAGGETQYF. For the CDR3, the DNA is TGTGCCAGCAGTTACCCTCCAGCGGGGGGAGAGACCCAGTACTTC.

V usage is TRBV19 and J usage is TRBJ1-1, with 9 positions matching TRBD1. This CDR3 spans 16 amino acids. Losses at the gene ends were 1 base for V and 5 bases for J; bases not matched to a gene: 8. Germline lookup yields CDR1 LNHDA and CDR2 SQIVND (reference sequence). The CDR3: CASSIVPAGTGTEAFF. The CDR3 nucleotides read TGTGCCAGTAGTATAGTCCCGGCCGGGACAGGGACTGAAGCTTTCTTT.

The J gene is TRBJ2-2, the V gene TRBV12-5, with 8 bases fitting TRBD2. Germline V CDR1 and CDR2: LGHNT, FRNRAP. V shed 4 bases, J shed 8 bases, and the junction held 12 bases outside the gene matches. This CDR3 contains 16 residues. CDR3 nucleotides: TGTGCTAGTGGTTCTTTGGAACTAGCGGATTGGGGGGAGCTGTTTTTT. Protein product: CASGSLELADWGELFF.

The chain links TRBV19 to TRBJ2-1, with 9 bases identical to TRBD2. Germline values: CDR1 LNHDA, CDR2 SQIVND (reference sequence). V trimming: 6 bases; J trimming: 7 bases; junction bases outside the gene matches: 10. The CDR3 contains 15 residues. In DNA form, the CDR3 reads TGTGCCAGTAGGTCAGCTGCGGGGGGGTCGAATGAGCAGTTCTTC. Its protein is CASRSAAGGSNEQFF.

The gene calls are TRBV11-1 and TRBJ2-3; 7 nucleotides match TRBD2. The CDR3 extends over 16 amino acids. J was trimmed by 2 bases and V by 0 bases; bases with no gene match: 5. Germline V lookup: CDR1 SGHAT, CDR2 FQDESV (reference sequence). The DNA for the CDR3 is TGTGCCAGCAGCTTAGCGCTAGCGGAATACACAGATACGCAGTATTTT. It yields the protein CASSLALAEYTDTQYF.

The chain links TRBV6-2 or TRBV6-3 to TRBJ1-6, with no clear D. Trimming left V 5 bases short and J 12 bases short, with 8 bases between. Germline CDR1 reads MNHEY; CDR2 reads SVGEGT. This CDR3 comprises 11 residues. CDR3 DNA sequence: TGTGCCAGCAGTCCCCTCGGACCCCTCCACTTT. The encoded protein is CASSPLGPLHF.

The V call is TRBV19, the J call TRBJ1-2, with D perhaps matching TRBD1 (5 bases). Trimming removed 5 bases from V and 6 bases from J, with 25 bases in between. The CDR3 contains 17 residues. Per germline, CDR1 LNHDA and CDR2 SQIVND (reference sequence). This chain's CDR3 is CASSLNWAAEWGHGYTF. In DNA, the CDR3 is TGTGCCAGTAGTCTCAACTGGGCAGCAGAATGGGGCCATGGCTACACCTTC.

The CDR3 loop is CASSLLPTNSPLHF. The CDR3 bases are TGTGCCAGCAGTTTACTCCCGACAAATTCACCCCTCCACTTT. The V call is TRBV27, the J call TRBJ1-6, with D unclear. The CDR3 loop spans 14 amino acids. Germline CDR1 and CDR2: MNHEY and SMNVEV (reference sequence). The ends were cut back, 2 bases at V and 7 bases at J, with 9 bases in the middle.

The rearrangement uses TRBV29-1 and TRBJ2-5, with D uncertain. The V gene's germline CDR1 is SQVTM and CDR2 ANQGSEA. The CDR3 runs 11 residues. The germline V and J ends were trimmed by 2 bases and 5 bases, with 6 bases remaining between them. The DNA for the CDR3 is TGCAGCGTTGAAAAAGCGGAGACCCAGTACTTC. This codes for CSVEKAETQYF.

The chain joins TRBV19 to TRBJ1-2, with D unclear. Trimming removed 5 bases from V and 0 bases from J, with 10 bases in between. Germline values: CDR1 LNHDA, CDR2 SQIVND (reference sequence). The length of the CDR3 is 14 residues. The CDR3, as DNA: TGTGCCAGTAGTGCCTTGGCCACTAACTATGGCTACACCTTC. This gives the protein CASSALATNYGYTF.